This is a list of T cell receptor beta chains from one sample in a study of cytomegalovirus exposure and HLA in healthy donors. Profiled with immunoSEQ multiplex PCR; TCRdb holds only in-frame clones, not every one. This table holds 200,000 or so clones, approximately 80% found once. The sample was PBMCs. These receptors were obtained from a man between 18 and 29 years old in good health and CMV-seropositive. CDR3s include the opening cysteine and the closing phenylalanine or tryptophan. D genes are given only for firm matches. For some rows the clone size is stated as once, few or many, or as a class when expanded; others skip it.

V gene	D gene	J gene	clone size	CDR3 DNA	CDR3 protein
TRBV30	NA	TRBJ1-1	NA	TGTGCCTCCGGGGGAAACACTGAAGCTTTCTTT	CASGGNTEAFF
TRBV27	TRBD1	TRBJ1-4	NA	TGTGCCAGCAGTTCCCGGACAGGGATTCCAACTAATGAAAAACTGTTTTTT	CASSSRTGIPTNEKLFF
TRBV28	NA	TRBJ2-7	once	TGTGCCAGCAGTGGGCAGGGTGCCTACGAGCAGTACTTC	CASSGQGAYEQYF
TRBV29-1	TRBD1	TRBJ1-5	NA	TGCAGCGTCTCCAACAGGGGGAATCAGCCCCAGCATTTT	CSVSNRGNQPQHF
TRBV4-1	TRBD1	TRBJ1-1	NA	TGCGCCAGCCTTACAGGGGGCAGAGCTTTCTTT	CASLTGGRAFF
TRBV4-1	TRBD1	TRBJ2-3	NA	TGCGCCAGCAGCCAGGGGGACAGGGAGTTTGATACGCAGTATTTT	CASSQGDREFDTQYF
TRBV28	TRBD1	TRBJ2-7	NA	TGTGCCAGCACCTCAGGGAGACAGGGGGCCTCCTACGAGCAGTACTTC	CASTSGRQGASYEQYF
TRBV28	NA	TRBJ1-2	NA	TGTGCCAGCAGACCCCCGGGATTCCTTTATGGCTACACCTTC	CASRPPGFLYGYTF
TRBV30	TRBD1	TRBJ1-1	once	TGTGCCTGGAGTCCACATGCAGGGGGGTATGGCACTGAAGCTTTCTTT	CAWSPHAGGYGTEAFF
TRBV5-4	NA	TRBJ1-1	NA	TGTGCCAGCAGCTTGTTGGTCAGGAACACTGAAGCTTTCTTT	CASSLLVRNTEAFF
TRBV2	NA	TRBJ2-7	NA	TGTGCCAGCAGGGTGACTAGACACGAGCAGTACTTC	CASRVTRHEQYF
TRBV27	NA	TRBJ2-2	NA	TGTGCCAGCAGTCCTCCGGAGGTTCTAAGTACCGGGGAGCTGTTTTTT	CASSPPEVLSTGELFF
TRBV7-2	TRBD2	TRBJ2-7	NA	TGTGCCAGCAGCTCCCGACTAGCGGCCTACGAGCAGTACTTC	CASSSRLAAYEQYF
TRBV5-1	NA	TRBJ2-7	NA	TGCGCCAGCAGCCCCGCCTCCGGGGGAAAACGCCGCGAGCAGTACTTC	CASSPASGGKRREQYF
TRBV11-2	NA	TRBJ2-1	NA	TGTGCCAGCAGCTTATCTAGGACACCTATCCCTTACAATGAGCAGTTCTTC	CASSLSRTPIPYNEQFF
TRBV18	TRBD2	TRBJ2-7	few	TGTGCCAGCTCACCGGTAGCGGGAGGCTACGAGCAGTACTTC	CASSPVAGGYEQYF
TRBV20-1	TRBD1	TRBJ1-2	NA	TGCAGTGCTTCAGGGGGGTTTGGCTACACCTTC	CSASGGFGYTF
TRBV7-2	TRBD1	TRBJ1-3	NA	TGTGCCAGCAGTGAGACAGGGACTGCTGGAAACACCATATATTTT	CASSETGTAGNTIYF
TRBV11-2	NA	TRBJ2-7	NA	TGTGCCAGCAGCTTAGATAGGACACAGACCTACGAGCAGTACTTC	CASSLDRTQTYEQYF
TRBV9	NA	TRBJ1-1	NA	TGTGCCAGCAGCGGCCGGGTAGGCCGGAACACTGAAGCTTTCTTT	CASSGRVGRNTEAFF
TRBV4-1	TRBD2	TRBJ2-1	NA	TGCGCCAGCAGCCAAAGGGACTACTACAATGAGCAGTTCTTC	CASSQRDYYNEQFF
TRBV7-3	NA	TRBJ1-1	NA	TGTGCCAGCAGTGCCACAGCGAACACTGAAGCTTTCTTT	CASSATANTEAFF
TRBV5-6	TRBD2	TRBJ2-2	NA	TGTGCCAGCAGCTTGGGACTAGCGGGCTCCGGGGAGCTGTTTTTT	CASSLGLAGSGELFF
TRBV6-5	NA	TRBJ2-7	few	TGTGCCAGCAGCTCTCTCGACTCGAGTCGGGAGCAGTACTTC	CASSSLDSSREQYF
TRBV30	NA	TRBJ1-5	NA	TGTGCCTGGGGCGACCGCGGGGGGGTTCAGCCCCAGCATTTT	CAWGDRGGVQPQHF
TRBV9	NA	TRBJ1-4	NA	TGTGCCAGCAGCAACCTTGGCAGGATCAATGAAAAACTGTTTTTT	CASSNLGRINEKLFF
TRBV2	NA	TRBJ1-2	NA	TGTGCCAGCAGTGAAGGGTGGTCCAGGCCTAACTATGGCTACACCTTC	CASSEGWSRPNYGYTF
TRBV7-8	NA	TRBJ1-4	few	TGTGCCAGCAGCACCTCGGACGGGAGAGTTAATGAAAAACTGTTTTTT	CASSTSDGRVNEKLFF
TRBV19	NA	TRBJ2-2	NA	TGTGCCAGTAGTATTGTAAGGGGGTCAGGCACCGGGGAGCTGTTTTTT	CASSIVRGSGTGELFF
TRBV28	NA	TRBJ2-7	NA	TGTGCCAGCAGTTCCTATTGGGGTCGGGAGACAGGGTCCTACGAGCAGTACTTC	CASSSYWGRETGSYEQYF
TRBV2	TRBD2	TRBJ2-7	NA	TGTGCCAGCACCCTAGAGCGGGAAAAGTTGAACGAGCAGTACTTC	CASTLEREKLNEQYF
TRBV6-1	TRBD1	TRBJ1-5	NA	TGTGCCAGCAGTACAGGGGGCGCGGGCAATCAGCCCCAGCATTTT	CASSTGGAGNQPQHF
TRBV18	NA	TRBJ1-2	NA	TGTGCCAGCTCACTTGGGGCATCTGGCGGCTACACCTTC	CASSLGASGGYTF
TRBV11-3	TRBD1	TRBJ1-2	NA	TGTGCCAGCAGCGCAGGGGGAGGACGGGGCTACACCTTC	CASSAGGGRGYTF
TRBV6-1	NA	TRBJ1-2	NA	TGTGCCAGCACCGGGGGAACGAGTGGCTACACCTTC	CASTGGTSGYTF
TRBV28	NA	TRBJ2-1	NA	TGTGCCAGCAGTTTAAGGCGGAATGAGCAGTTCTTC	CASSLRRNEQFF
TRBV18	TRBD1	TRBJ1-5	few	TGTGCCAGCTCACCCGGACAGGGGTATCAGCCCCAGCATTTT	CASSPGQGYQPQHF
TRBV28	TRBD2	TRBJ2-2	NA	TGTGCCAGCAGCAAGCTTATAGCGGGAGTTACCGGGGAGCTGTTTTTT	CASSKLIAGVTGELFF
TRBV28	NA	TRBJ1-4	NA	TGTGCCAGCAGCGTGGGAGGCATTAATGAAAAACTGTTTTTT	CASSVGGINEKLFF
TRBV7-8	TRBD2	TRBJ2-7	few	TGTGCCAGCAGCTTAGGCGGGAGGGCCAGGTACGAGCAGTACTTC	CASSLGGRARYEQYF
TRBV5-1	NA	TRBJ2-5	NA	TGCGCCAGGGACTCAAAAGAGACCCAGTACTTC	CARDSKETQYF
TRBV28	TRBD1	TRBJ2-7	NA	TGTGCCAGCAGTTCGGCGGGACAGGGGGCGGGTGAGCAGTACTTC	CASSSAGQGAGEQYF
TRBV28	TRBD2	TRBJ2-3	NA	TGTGCCAGCGGGGAAGCGGGAATCGGGGAAGATACGCAGTATTTT	CASGEAGIGEDTQYF
TRBV7-2	TRBD1	TRBJ2-7	NA	TGTGCCAGCAGCTTGACAGGGCCCTCCTACGAGCAGTACTTC	CASSLTGPSYEQYF
TRBV27	NA	TRBJ2-1	NA	TGTGCCAGCAGTTTACCCCAGGGGCCGAGCTCCTACAATGAGCAGTTCTTC	CASSLPQGPSSYNEQFF
TRBV10-3	NA	TRBJ1-2	NA	TGTGCCATCAGTGAGTCGGAGGGTGGGTACACCTTC	CAISESEGGYTF
TRBV6-4	TRBD2	TRBJ2-1	once	TGTGCCAGCAGTTCCGGGACTAGAGGTGTCAATGAGCAGTTCTTC	CASSSGTRGVNEQFF
TRBV5-6	NA	TRBJ2-5	NA	TGTGCCAGCAGCTTGGAACTGGAAGAGACCCAGTACTTC	CASSLELEETQYF
TRBV4-1	TRBD1	TRBJ1-2	once	TGCGCCAGCAGCCAAGATACAGGGGGCTTCGGCTACACCTTC	CASSQDTGGFGYTF
TRBV21-1	NA	TRBJ2-7	once	TGTGCCAGTGGGGGGCGGGAGGAGTACTTC	CASGGREEYF
TRBV18	TRBD2	TRBJ2-1	once	TGTGCCAGCTCACCAAGGACTAGCGGGAGCTGGGATGAGCAGTTCTTC	CASSPRTSGSWDEQFF
TRBV6-6	NA	TRBJ1-1	once	TGTGCCAGCAGCCCCGGAGCGTTAAACACTGAAGCTTTCTTT	CASSPGALNTEAFF
TRBV29-1	TRBD1	TRBJ2-7	NA	TGCAGCGTAGAGAAGACAGGGGTGGTGGGCGAGCAGTACTTC	CSVEKTGVVGEQYF
TRBV25-1	NA	TRBJ2-2	once	TGTGCCAGCAGTGTACAGGGAATCACCGGGGAGCTGTTTTTT	CASSVQGITGELFF
TRBV4-3	NA	TRBJ1-5	NA	TGCGCCAGCAGCCAAGATAGGGGCAGATATAGCAATCAGCCCCAGCATTTT	CASSQDRGRYSNQPQHF